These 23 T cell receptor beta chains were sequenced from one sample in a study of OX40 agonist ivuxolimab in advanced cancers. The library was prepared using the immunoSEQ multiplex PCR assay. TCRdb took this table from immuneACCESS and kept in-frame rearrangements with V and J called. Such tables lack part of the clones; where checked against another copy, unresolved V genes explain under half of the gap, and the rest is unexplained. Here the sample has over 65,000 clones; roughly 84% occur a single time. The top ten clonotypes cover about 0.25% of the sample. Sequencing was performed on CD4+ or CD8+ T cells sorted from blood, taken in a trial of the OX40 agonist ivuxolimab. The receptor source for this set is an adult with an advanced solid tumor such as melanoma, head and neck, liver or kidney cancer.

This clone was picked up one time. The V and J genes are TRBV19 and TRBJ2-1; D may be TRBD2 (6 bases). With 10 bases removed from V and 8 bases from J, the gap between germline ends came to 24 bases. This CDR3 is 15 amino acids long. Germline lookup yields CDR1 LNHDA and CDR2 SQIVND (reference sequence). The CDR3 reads CATMGRQGIWDEQFF. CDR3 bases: TGTGCCACTATGGGGAGGCAGGGAATTTGGGATGAGCAGTTCTTC.

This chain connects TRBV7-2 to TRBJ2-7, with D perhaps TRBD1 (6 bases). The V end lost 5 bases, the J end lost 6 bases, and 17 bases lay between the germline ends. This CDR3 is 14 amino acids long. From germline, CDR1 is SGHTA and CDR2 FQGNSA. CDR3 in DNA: TGTGCCAGCAGCCCAGTAGGGGGAAACGGCGAGCAGTACTTC. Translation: CASSPVGGNGEQYF. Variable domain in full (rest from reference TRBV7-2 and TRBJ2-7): GAGVSQSPSNKVTEKGKDVELRCDPISGHTALYWYRQSLGQGLEFLIYFQGNSAPDKSGLPSDRFSAERTGGSVSTLTIQRTQQEDSAVYLCASSPVGGNGEQYFGPGTRLTVT.

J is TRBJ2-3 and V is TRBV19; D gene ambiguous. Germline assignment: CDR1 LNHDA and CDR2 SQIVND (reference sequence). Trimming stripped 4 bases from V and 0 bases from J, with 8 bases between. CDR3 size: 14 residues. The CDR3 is CASSTVASTDTQYF. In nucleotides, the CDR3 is TGTGCCAGTAGTACGGTCGCGAGCACAGATACGCAGTATTTT.

The CDR3 DNA follows: TGTGCCAGTAGGTCGTACACAGATACGCAGTATTTT. Encoded protein: CASRSYTDTQYF. The chain joins TRBV19 to TRBJ2-3; D is ambiguous. V dropped 6 bases and J dropped 2 bases, with 6 bases sitting between them. Germline CDR1 and CDR2: LNHDA and SQIVND (reference sequence). CDR3 size: 12 residues.

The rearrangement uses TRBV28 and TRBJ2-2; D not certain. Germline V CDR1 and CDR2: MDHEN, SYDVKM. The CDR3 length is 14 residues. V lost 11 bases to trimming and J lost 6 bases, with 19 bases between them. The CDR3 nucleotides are TGTGCCGTACTGCGAGGACCGGCTCCCGGGGAGCTGTTTTTT. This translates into CAVLRGPAPGELFF.

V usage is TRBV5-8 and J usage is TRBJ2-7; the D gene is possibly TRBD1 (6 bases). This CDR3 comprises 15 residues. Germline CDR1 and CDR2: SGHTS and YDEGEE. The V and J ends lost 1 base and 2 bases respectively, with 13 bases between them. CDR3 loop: CASSLHPGTTYEQYF. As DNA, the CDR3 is TGTGCCAGCAGCTTGCACCCAGGGACAACCTACGAGCAGTACTTC.

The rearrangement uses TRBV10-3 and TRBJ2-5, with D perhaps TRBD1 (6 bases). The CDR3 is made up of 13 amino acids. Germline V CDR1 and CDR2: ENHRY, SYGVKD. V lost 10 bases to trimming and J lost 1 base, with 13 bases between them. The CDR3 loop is CATHEQGQETQYF. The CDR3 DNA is TGTGCCACCCACGAACAGGGCCAAGAGACCCAGTACTTC.

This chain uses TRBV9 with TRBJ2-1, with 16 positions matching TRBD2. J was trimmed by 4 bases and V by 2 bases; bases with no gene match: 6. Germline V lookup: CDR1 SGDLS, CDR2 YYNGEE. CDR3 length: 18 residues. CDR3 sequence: CASSVGLAGGPGYNEQFF. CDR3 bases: TGTGCCAGCAGCGTGGGACTAGCGGGAGGGCCGGGGTACAATGAGCAGTTCTTC.

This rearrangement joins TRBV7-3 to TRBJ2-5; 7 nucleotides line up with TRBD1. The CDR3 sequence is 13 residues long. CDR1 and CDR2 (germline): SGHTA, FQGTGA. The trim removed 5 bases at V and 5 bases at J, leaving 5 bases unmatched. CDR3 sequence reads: CASSRDRAETQYF. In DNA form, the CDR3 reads TGTGCCAGCAGCCGAGACAGGGCTGAGACCCAGTACTTC.

CDR3 DNA: TGTGCCAGCAGCTATAATCAGGGGAACACTGAAGCTTTCTTT. Amino acids: CASSYNQGNTEAFF. The V gene is TRBV6-5, the J gene TRBJ1-1; D possibly corresponds to TRBD1 (5 bases). Germline CDR1 reads MNHEY; CDR2 reads SVGAGI. CDR3 length: 14 residues. Trimming removed 6 bases from V and 1 base from J, with 12 bases in between.

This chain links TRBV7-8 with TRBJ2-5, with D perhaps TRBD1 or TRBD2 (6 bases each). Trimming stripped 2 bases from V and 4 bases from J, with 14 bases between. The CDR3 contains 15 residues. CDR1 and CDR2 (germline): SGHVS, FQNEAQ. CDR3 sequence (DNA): TGTGCCAGCAGCTTATCTCGGGGGCTCGGAGAGACCCAGTACTTC. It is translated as CASSLSRGLGETQYF.

This CDR3 is CATSRDRGRYEQYF. DNA of the CDR3: TGTGCCACCAGCAGAGACAGGGGGCGGTACGAGCAGTACTTC. This chain connects TRBV15 to TRBJ2-7; TRBD1 agrees at 8 bases. Trimming at V came to 0 bases and at J to 4 bases, leaving 2 bases not matched to a gene. CDR1 LNHNV and CDR2 YYDKDF come from the germline V gene (reference sequence). The CDR3 runs to 14 residues. Full variable domain (rest looked up from reference TRBV15 and TRBJ2-7): DAMVIQNPRYQVTQFGKPVTLSCSQTLNHNVMYWYQQKSSQAPKLLFHYYDKDFNNEADTPDNFQSRRPNTSFCFLDIRSPGLGDTAMYLCATSRDRGRYEQYFGPGTRLTVT.

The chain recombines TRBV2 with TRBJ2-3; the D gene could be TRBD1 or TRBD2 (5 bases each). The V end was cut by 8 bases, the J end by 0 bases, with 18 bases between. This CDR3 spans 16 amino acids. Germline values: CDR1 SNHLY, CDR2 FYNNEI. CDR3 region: CASPRGDETSTDTQYF. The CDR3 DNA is TGTGCCAGCCCCCGTGGGGACGAAACTAGCACAGATACGCAGTATTTT.

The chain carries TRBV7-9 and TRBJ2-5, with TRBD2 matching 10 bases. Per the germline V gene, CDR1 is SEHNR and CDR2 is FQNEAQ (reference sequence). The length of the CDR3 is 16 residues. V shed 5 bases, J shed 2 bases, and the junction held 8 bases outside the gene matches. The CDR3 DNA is TGTGCCAGCAGCGTCGGACTAGCGGTAGGACAAGAGACCCAGTACTTC. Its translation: CASSVGLAVGQETQYF.

This CDR3 is CASSWTTPGETQYF. The DNA for the CDR3 is TGTGCCAGCAGCTGGACGACGCCGGGAGAGACCCAGTACTTC. The chain employs TRBV5-6 and TRBJ2-5; unclear D gene. V was clipped by 3 bases and J by 4 bases, with 13 bases between them. Germline CDR1 SGHDT, CDR2 YYEEEE. The CDR3 runs to 14 residues. Looking up the rest from reference TRBV5-6 and TRBJ2-5 gives the full variable domain: DAGVTQSPTHLIKTRGQQVTLRCSPKSGHDTVSWYQQALGQGPQFIFQYYEEEERQRGNFPDRFSGHQFPNYSSELNVNALLLGDSALYLCASSWTTPGETQYFGPGTRLLVL.

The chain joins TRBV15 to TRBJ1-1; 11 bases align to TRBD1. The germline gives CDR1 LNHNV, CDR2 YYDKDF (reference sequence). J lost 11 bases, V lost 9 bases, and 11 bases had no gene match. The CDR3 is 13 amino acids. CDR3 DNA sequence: TGTGCCACTCGCCACGGACAGGGGGCGACGGCTTTCTTT. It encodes CATRHGQGATAFF.

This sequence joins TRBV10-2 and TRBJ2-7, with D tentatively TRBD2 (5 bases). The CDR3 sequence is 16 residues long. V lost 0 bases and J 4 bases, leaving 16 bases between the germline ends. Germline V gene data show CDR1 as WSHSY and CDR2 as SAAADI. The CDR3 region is CASSESLEDLIYEQYF. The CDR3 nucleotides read TGCGCCAGCAGTGAGTCGTTGGAGGACCTAATTTACGAGCAGTACTTC.

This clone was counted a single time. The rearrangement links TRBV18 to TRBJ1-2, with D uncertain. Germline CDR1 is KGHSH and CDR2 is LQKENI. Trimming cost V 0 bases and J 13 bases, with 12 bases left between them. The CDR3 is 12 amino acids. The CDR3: CASSPPLPDLTF. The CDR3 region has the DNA TGTGCCAGCTCACCACCCCTACCCGACCTCACCTTC.

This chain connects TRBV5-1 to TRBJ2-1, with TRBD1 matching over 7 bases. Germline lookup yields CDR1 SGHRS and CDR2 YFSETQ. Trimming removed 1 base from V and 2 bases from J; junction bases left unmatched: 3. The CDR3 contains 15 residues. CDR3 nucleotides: TGCGCCAGCAGCTTGCTTACAGGGGCCTACAATGAGCAGTTCTTC. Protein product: CASSLLTGAYNEQFF.

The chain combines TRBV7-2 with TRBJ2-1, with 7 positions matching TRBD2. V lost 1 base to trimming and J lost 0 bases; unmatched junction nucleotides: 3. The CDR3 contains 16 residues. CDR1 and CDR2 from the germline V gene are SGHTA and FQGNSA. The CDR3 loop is CASSLEGGGSYNEQFF. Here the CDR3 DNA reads TGTGCCAGCAGCTTAGAAGGCGGGGGCTCCTACAATGAGCAGTTCTTC.

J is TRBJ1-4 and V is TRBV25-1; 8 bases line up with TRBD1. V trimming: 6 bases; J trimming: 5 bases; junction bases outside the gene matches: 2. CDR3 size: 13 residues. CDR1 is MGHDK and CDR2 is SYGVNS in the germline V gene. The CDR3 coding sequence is TGTGCCAGCAGGGACAGGGTGAATGAAAAACTGTTTTTT. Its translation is CASRDRVNEKLFF.

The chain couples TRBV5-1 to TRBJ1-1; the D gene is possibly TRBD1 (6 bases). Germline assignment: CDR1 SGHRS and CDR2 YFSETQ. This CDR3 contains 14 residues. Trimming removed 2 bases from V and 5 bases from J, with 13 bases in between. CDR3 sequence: CASSFRGSLTEAFF. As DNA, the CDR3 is TGCGCCAGCAGCTTCAGGGGTTCATTGACTGAAGCTTTCTTT.

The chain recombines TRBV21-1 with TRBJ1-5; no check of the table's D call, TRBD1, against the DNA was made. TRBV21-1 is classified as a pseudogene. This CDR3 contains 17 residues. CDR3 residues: CASSSLRQGRGNQPQHF. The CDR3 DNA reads TGTGCCAGCAGCAGCTTAAGACAGGGGCGAGGCAATCAGCCCCAGCATTTT.